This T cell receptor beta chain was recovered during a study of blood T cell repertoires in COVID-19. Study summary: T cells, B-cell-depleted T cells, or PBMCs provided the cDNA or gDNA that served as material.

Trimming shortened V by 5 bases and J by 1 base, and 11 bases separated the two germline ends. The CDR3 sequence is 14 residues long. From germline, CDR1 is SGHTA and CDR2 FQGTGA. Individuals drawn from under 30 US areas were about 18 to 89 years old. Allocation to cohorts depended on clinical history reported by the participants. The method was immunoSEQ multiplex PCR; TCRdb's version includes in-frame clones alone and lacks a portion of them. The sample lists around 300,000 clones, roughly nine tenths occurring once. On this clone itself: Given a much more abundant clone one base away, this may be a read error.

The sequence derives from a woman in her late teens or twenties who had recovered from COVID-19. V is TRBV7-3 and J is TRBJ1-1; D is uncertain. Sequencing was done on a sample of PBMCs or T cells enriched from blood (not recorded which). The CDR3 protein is CASSPSAGNTEAFF. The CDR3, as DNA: TGTGCCAGCAGCCCCAGCGCGGGGAACACTGAAGCTTTCTTT.